These T cell receptor beta chains were read from a single sample in a study of blood T cell repertoires in COVID-19. Only in-frame clones appear in the TCRdb table, and some are missing; sequencing was by immunoSEQ multiplex PCR. Among around 450,000 clones listed, roughly 87% were seen once. Source material: PBMCs or T cells enriched from blood (not recorded which). Receptors were obtained from a young woman with acute COVID-19. CDR3s include the opening cysteine and the closing phenylalanine or tryptophan. The order of the fields is CDR3 DNA, CDR3 protein, clone size, J gene, D gene, V gene. D genes are given only for firm matches. Some rows mark clone size as missing; the rest say once, few, many or name a class of expanded clone.

cdr3_nt: TGTGCCAGCAGCTTGGGGGGGTATTCACCCCTCCACTTT; cdr3_aa: CASSLGGYSPLHF; clone_size: .; j_call: TRBJ1-6; d_call: .; v_call: TRBV12-3/TRBV12-4
cdr3_nt: TGCGCCAGCAGCTTGGGGTCCTGGGGCACCTACAATGAGCAGTTCTTC; cdr3_aa: CASSLGSWGTYNEQFF; clone_size: .; j_call: TRBJ2-1; d_call: .; v_call: TRBV5-1
cdr3_nt: TGTGCCATCAGTGACCTCGGGACTCTGACCGAGACCCAGTACTTC; cdr3_aa: CAISDLGTLTETQYF; clone_size: .; j_call: TRBJ2-5; d_call: .; v_call: TRBV10-3
cdr3_nt: TGTGCCAGCAGTAGCCTCGGACAGGGAACCTATGGCTACACCTTC; cdr3_aa: CASSSLGQGTYGYTF; clone_size: .; j_call: TRBJ1-2; d_call: TRBD1; v_call: TRBV28
cdr3_nt: TGTGCCAGCAGCTTCGGACAGGGGGCAGGGACCTACAATGAGCAGTTCTTC; cdr3_aa: CASSFGQGAGTYNEQFF; clone_size: once; j_call: TRBJ2-1; d_call: TRBD1; v_call: TRBV5-4
cdr3_nt: TGCAGCGTTTCGGGGGGCCCAGAGACCCAGTACTTC; cdr3_aa: CSVSGGPETQYF; clone_size: .; j_call: TRBJ2-5; d_call: .; v_call: TRBV29-1
cdr3_nt: TGTGCCAGCAGCCAAGTATCAGGGGGCGACTCACCCCTCCACTTT; cdr3_aa: CASSQVSGGDSPLHF; clone_size: .; j_call: TRBJ1-6; d_call: TRBD1; v_call: TRBV3-1/TRBV3-2
cdr3_nt: TGTGCCAGCAGTTTCAGTTTTATGAACACTGAAGCTTTCTTT; cdr3_aa: CASSFSFMNTEAFF; clone_size: .; j_call: TRBJ1-1; d_call: .; v_call: TRBV27
cdr3_nt: TGCGCCAGCAGCTTGGACCCAGGGACTCAAGAGACCCAGTACTTC; cdr3_aa: CASSLDPGTQETQYF; clone_size: .; j_call: TRBJ2-5; d_call: .; v_call: TRBV5-1
cdr3_nt: TGTGCCAGCAGCTCTAGCGGATACGAGCAGTACTTC; cdr3_aa: CASSSSGYEQYF; clone_size: .; j_call: TRBJ2-7; d_call: TRBD2; v_call: TRBV13
cdr3_nt: TGTGCCAGCAGCGCGGGACAGGGGGTGTCGGATACGCAGTATTTT; cdr3_aa: CASSAGQGVSDTQYF; clone_size: .; j_call: TRBJ2-3; d_call: TRBD1; v_call: TRBV11-2
cdr3_nt: TGTGCCAGCAGTTTAACCGACAGGGGGGCAACTAATGAAAAACTGTTTTTT; cdr3_aa: CASSLTDRGATNEKLFF; clone_size: .; j_call: TRBJ1-4; d_call: TRBD1; v_call: TRBV28
cdr3_nt: TGCGCCAGCAGCACCGACAGGGGGCGCGGTAACTATGGCTACACCTTC; cdr3_aa: CASSTDRGRGNYGYTF; clone_size: .; j_call: TRBJ1-2; d_call: TRBD1; v_call: TRBV5-1
cdr3_nt: TGTGCCAGCAGCGTGCGGCCCACCGCCTACGAGCAGTACTTC; cdr3_aa: CASSVRPTAYEQYF; clone_size: .; j_call: TRBJ2-7; d_call: .; v_call: TRBV9
cdr3_nt: TGTGCCAGCAGCCAAGATAAGTTAGCAGATACGCAGTATTTT; cdr3_aa: CASSQDKLADTQYF; clone_size: .; j_call: TRBJ2-3; d_call: .; v_call: TRBV14
cdr3_nt: TGTGCCATCAGTGACAGGGACTACGAGCAGTACTTC; cdr3_aa: CAISDRDYEQYF; clone_size: .; j_call: TRBJ2-7; d_call: .; v_call: TRBV10-3
cdr3_nt: TGTGCCAGCAGGGCTAGCGGGCAGTCGAACACCGGGGAGCTGTTTTTT; cdr3_aa: CASRASGQSNTGELFF; clone_size: .; j_call: TRBJ2-2; d_call: TRBD2; v_call: TRBV28
cdr3_nt: TGCAGTGCTAGTGGGATGGGGGGAGGGCCTTCCGGGGAGCTGTTTTTT; cdr3_aa: CSASGMGGGPSGELFF; clone_size: .; j_call: TRBJ2-2; d_call: TRBD2; v_call: TRBV20-1
cdr3_nt: TGTGCCAGCAGTCTAAGAAGGTTGGTGGGGGCGGACTATGGCTACACCTTC; cdr3_aa: CASSLRRLVGADYGYTF; clone_size: .; j_call: TRBJ1-2; d_call: .; v_call: TRBV2
cdr3_nt: TGTGCCAGCATCGTATCGGGGGGCGCTAACTATGGCTACACCTTC; cdr3_aa: CASIVSGGANYGYTF; clone_size: once; j_call: TRBJ1-2; d_call: .; v_call: TRBV6-5
cdr3_nt: TGTGCCAGCAGCCCCCAGGCCTACGAGCAGTACTTC; cdr3_aa: CASSPQAYEQYF; clone_size: .; j_call: TRBJ2-7; d_call: .; v_call: TRBV11-2
cdr3_nt: TGTGCCAGCTCACAAGGGACTAGCGGGGTCCCGCGGGAGACCCAGTACTTC; cdr3_aa: CASSQGTSGVPRETQYF; clone_size: .; j_call: TRBJ2-5; d_call: TRBD2; v_call: TRBV18
cdr3_nt: TGTGCCAGCAGCTTAGCGGGCTCTACGTGGGAGACCCAGTACTTC; cdr3_aa: CASSLAGSTWETQYF; clone_size: .; j_call: TRBJ2-5; d_call: .; v_call: TRBV7-9
cdr3_nt: TGTGCCAGCAGTTTTGGCAAGTCCTACGAGCAGTACTTC; cdr3_aa: CASSFGKSYEQYF; clone_size: .; j_call: TRBJ2-7; d_call: .; v_call: TRBV27
cdr3_nt: TGTGCCAGCAGCTTATTACAGGGGAGGAGGACTGAAGCTTTCTTT; cdr3_aa: CASSLLQGRRTEAFF; clone_size: once; j_call: TRBJ1-1; d_call: TRBD1; v_call: TRBV11-2
cdr3_nt: TGTGCCAGCAGTGAATTAGCGGGAGGGGCCGATGAGCAGTTCTTC; cdr3_aa: CASSELAGGADEQFF; clone_size: .; j_call: TRBJ2-1; d_call: TRBD2; v_call: TRBV6-1
cdr3_nt: TGTGCCAGCAGTTTAGGCGGGGACCCCAAAGAGACCCAGTACTTC; cdr3_aa: CASSLGGDPKETQYF; clone_size: .; j_call: TRBJ2-5; d_call: .; v_call: TRBV28
cdr3_nt: TGTGCCAGCAGCTTGGGAGGGACAGGGACTCTAGAGACCCAGTACTTC; cdr3_aa: CASSLGGTGTLETQYF; clone_size: .; j_call: TRBJ2-5; d_call: TRBD1; v_call: TRBV5-5
cdr3_nt: TGTGCCAGCGGAAGGGGACAGGGTAGCTATGGCTACACCTTC; cdr3_aa: CASGRGQGSYGYTF; clone_size: .; j_call: TRBJ1-2; d_call: TRBD1; v_call: TRBV9
cdr3_nt: TGTGCCATCAGTGATTCGGGACAGAGATCTATCGGCTACACCTTC; cdr3_aa: CAISDSGQRSIGYTF; clone_size: .; j_call: TRBJ1-2; d_call: TRBD1; v_call: TRBV10-3
cdr3_nt: TGCGCCAGCAGCCAAGTGGGACAAATTAGGAACAATGAGCAGTTCTTC; cdr3_aa: CASSQVGQIRNNEQFF; clone_size: .; j_call: TRBJ2-1; d_call: .; v_call: TRBV4-1
cdr3_nt: TGTGCCAGCAGCTTAGGACAGGGGTCGGATACGCAGTATTTT; cdr3_aa: CASSLGQGSDTQYF; clone_size: .; j_call: TRBJ2-3; d_call: TRBD1; v_call: TRBV11-2
cdr3_nt: TGTGCCTGGAGTGCACCGGGACAGCCAAGGGAGACCCAGTACTTC; cdr3_aa: CAWSAPGQPRETQYF; clone_size: .; j_call: TRBJ2-5; d_call: TRBD1; v_call: TRBV30
cdr3_nt: TGTGCCAGCAGCTCCGACGGGAATCGTGCAGATACGCAGTATTTT; cdr3_aa: CASSSDGNRADTQYF; clone_size: .; j_call: TRBJ2-3; d_call: .; v_call: TRBV5-5
cdr3_nt: TGTGCCAGCAGTGGTGACAGGGCTTCTGTTGGAAACACCATATATTTT; cdr3_aa: CASSGDRASVGNTIYF; clone_size: .; j_call: TRBJ1-3; d_call: TRBD1; v_call: TRBV9
cdr3_nt: TGTGCCAGCAGTTACTCGATTGCGTCCTCCTACGAGCAGTACTTC; cdr3_aa: CASSYSIASSYEQYF; clone_size: .; j_call: TRBJ2-7; d_call: .; v_call: TRBV6-5
cdr3_nt: TGTGCCAGCAGCCACAACGACAGGGTTGATGGATCACCCCTCCACTTT; cdr3_aa: CASSHNDRVDGSPLHF; clone_size: .; j_call: TRBJ1-6; d_call: TRBD1; v_call: TRBV7-2
cdr3_nt: TGTGCCAGCAGTCCACAGGGGGATAGCAATCAGCCCCAGCATTTT; cdr3_aa: CASSPQGDSNQPQHF; clone_size: .; j_call: TRBJ1-5; d_call: TRBD1; v_call: TRBV6-5